The present T cell receptor beta chain was sequenced within a study of blood T cell repertoires in COVID-19. Per germline, CDR1 SGHTA and CDR2 FQGNSA. The CDR3 length is 12 residues. The ends lost 5 bases at V and 8 bases at J; junction bases unmatched: 5. The protocol was immunoSEQ multiplex PCR, while the TCRdb copy is restricted to in-frame clones and leaves out a portion. Here the sample spans approximately 280,000 clones, nearly 90% being singletons. The clonotype originates from a man aged 18 to 29 with active or convalescent COVID-19. Sequencing input: peripheral blood. The V gene is TRBV7-2, the J gene TRBJ1-1, with 7 bases aligning to TRBD1. The CDR3 spells CASSPRTGEAFF. The CDR3 nucleotides are TGTGCCAGCAGCCCAAGGACAGGCGAAGCTTTCTTT.